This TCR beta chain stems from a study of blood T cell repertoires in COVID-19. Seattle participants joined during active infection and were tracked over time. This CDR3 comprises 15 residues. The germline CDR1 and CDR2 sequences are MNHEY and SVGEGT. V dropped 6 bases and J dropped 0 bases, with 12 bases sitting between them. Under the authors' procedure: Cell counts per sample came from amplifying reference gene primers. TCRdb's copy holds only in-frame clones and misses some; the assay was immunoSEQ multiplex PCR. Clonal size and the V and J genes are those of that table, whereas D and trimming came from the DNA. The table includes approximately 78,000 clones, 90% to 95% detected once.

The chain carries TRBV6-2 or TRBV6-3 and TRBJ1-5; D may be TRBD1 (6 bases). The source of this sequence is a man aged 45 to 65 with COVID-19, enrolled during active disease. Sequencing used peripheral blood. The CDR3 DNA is TGTGCCAGCAGCCAATTCAGGGGTAGCAATCAGCCCCAGCATTTT. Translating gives CASSQFRGSNQPQHF.